This is a list of T cell receptor beta chains from one sample in a study of T cells in Graves' hyperthyroidism and ophthalmopathy. TCRdb passed the multiplex PCR reads through MiXCR, listing each CDR3 protein once. This sample yields over 700,000 distinct CDR3 sequences, of which 38% are seen a single time; 8% to 9% belongs to the top ten. Sequenced material: blood. These TCRs come from a man aged 18 to 30 with Graves' hyperthyroidism. The CDR3 runs from the conserved cysteine through the conserved F or W. Each record gives: CDR3 length, D gene, V gene, clone size, J gene, CDR3 DNA, CDR3 protein. A D gene is named only where the DNA matches it firmly. A clone size is listed for some rows: how often the clone was seen (once, few, many), or a class if it is expanded.

CDR3 length: 16; D gene: NA; V gene: TRBV29-1; clone size: many; J gene: TRBJ1-3; CDR3 DNA: TGCAGCGTCGCAACCGGGACCTCCTTCTCTGGAAACACCATATATTTT; CDR3 protein: CSVATGTSFSGNTIYF
CDR3 length: 15; D gene: NA; V gene: TRBV2; clone size: many; J gene: TRBJ1-5; CDR3 DNA: TGTGCCAGCAGTGAACAGGGCAGGCTGAATCAGCCCCAGCATTTT; CDR3 protein: CASSEQGRLNQPQHF
CDR3 length: 13; D gene: NA; V gene: TRBV12-3/TRBV12-4; clone size: NA; J gene: TRBJ1-1; CDR3 DNA: TGTGCCAGCAGTGGATCGGACGCCACTGAAGCTTTCTTT; CDR3 protein: CASSGSDATEAFF
CDR3 length: 15; D gene: NA; V gene: TRBV15; clone size: many; J gene: TRBJ1-4; CDR3 DNA: TGTGCCACCAGCAGAGATCCGAGGGTTAATGAAAAACTGTTTTTT; CDR3 protein: CATSRDPRVNEKLFF
CDR3 length: 14; D gene: NA; V gene: TRBV5-1; clone size: NA; J gene: TRBJ1-1; CDR3 DNA: TGCGCCAGCACCCTGGATTTGATGAGTACTGAAGCTTTCTTT; CDR3 protein: CASTLDLMSTEAFF
CDR3 length: 15; D gene: TRBD2; V gene: TRBV7-2; clone size: NA; J gene: TRBJ2-7; CDR3 DNA: TGTGCCAGCAGTCTGGGGGGGGGAAAGGCCGGGGAGCAGTACTTC; CDR3 protein: CASSLGGGKAGEQYF
CDR3 length: 13; D gene: NA; V gene: TRBV19; clone size: once; J gene: TRBJ2-4; CDR3 DNA: TGTGCCAGTAGTATAGGCGCCCTTGGCATTCAGTACTTC; CDR3 protein: CASSIGALGIQYF
CDR3 length: 14; D gene: NA; V gene: TRBV10-3; clone size: many; J gene: TRBJ1-5; CDR3 DNA: TGTGCCACCCACTCGGGAGGGGTTAATCAGCCCCAGCATTTT; CDR3 protein: CATHSGGVNQPQHF
CDR3 length: 14; D gene: TRBD1; V gene: TRBV5-1; clone size: many; J gene: TRBJ1-1; CDR3 DNA: TGTGCCAGCAGCGGAACAGGGGGAAACACTGAAGCTTTCTTT; CDR3 protein: CASSGTGGNTEAFF
CDR3 length: 15; D gene: TRBD1; V gene: TRBV5-4; clone size: NA; J gene: TRBJ1-3; CDR3 DNA: TGTGCCAGCAGCGGGGGACAGTACTCTGGAAACACCATATATTTT; CDR3 protein: CASSGGQYSGNTIYF
CDR3 length: 14; D gene: TRBD1; V gene: TRBV9; clone size: few; J gene: TRBJ1-2; CDR3 DNA: TGTGCCAGCTCATCCGGGACAGAAAACTATGGCTACACCTTC; CDR3 protein: CASSSGTENYGYTF
CDR3 length: 13; D gene: TRBD1; V gene: TRBV6-5; clone size: few; J gene: TRBJ2-5; CDR3 DNA: TGTGCCAGCAGTCCCGGGACAGGGCAACGCGAGTACTTC; CDR3 protein: CASSPGTGQREYF
CDR3 length: 12; D gene: NA; V gene: TRBV5-6; clone size: NA; J gene: TRBJ2-5; CDR3 DNA: TGTGCCAGCAGCATGACACAGGAGCCCCAGTACTTC; CDR3 protein: CASSMTQEPQYF